These T cell receptor beta chains were read from a single sample in a study of shared clonotypes between healthy human individuals. TCRdb's copy holds only in-frame clones and misses some; the assay was immunoSEQ multiplex PCR. The sample yields roughly 1,100,000 clones, around four fifths seen once. Source material: memory CD4+ T cells sorted from blood. The source is a man aged 18 to 30 in good health. The CDR3 runs from the conserved cysteine through the conserved F or W. D genes are given only for firm matches. Clone size is stated in some rows and not others, as once, few, many or a class when expanded.

j_gene,v_gene,d_gene,abundance,CDR3nt,CDR3aa
TRBJ2-7,TRBV6-5,-,-,TGTGCCAGCAGTTCGAAGTACGAGCAGTACTTC,CASSSKYEQYF
TRBJ2-5,TRBV28,-,-,TGTGCCAGCAGTTTGTTTGAGGGGCCGGAGACCCAGTACTTC,CASSLFEGPETQYF
TRBJ2-1,TRBV10-2,-,few,TGCGCCAGCAGTGAGTTAGCAGGGGAAAGTGATGAGCAGTTCTTC,CASSELAGESDEQFF
TRBJ2-3,TRBV5-1,TRBD2,-,TGCGCCAGCAGCCGTGCCGGGGAGGGAGATACGCAGTATTTT,CASSRAGEGDTQYF
TRBJ1-2,TRBV4-3,TRBD1,few,TGCGCCAGCAGCCACTTGGTAACAGGGGCGCGCGGCTACACCTTC,CASSHLVTGARGYTF
TRBJ2-3,TRBV5-1,-,-,TGCGCCAGCAGCTTGTTAACTAGTAAGTCAGATACGCAGTATTTT,CASSLLTSKSDTQYF
TRBJ2-3,TRBV5-4,-,many,TGTGCCAGCAGCTTGGAATCAGGCCTCCTCACAGATACGCAGTATTTT,CASSLESGLLTDTQYF
TRBJ1-3,TRBV7-2,-,-,TGTGCCAGCAGCTTCCGAATAGGGTCCTCTGGAAACACCATATATTTT,CASSFRIGSSGNTIYF
TRBJ2-3,TRBV6-1,TRBD2,-,TGTGCCAGCAGTGACTTTAGCGGGGGGCGCGCGACTAGCACAGATACGCAGTATTTT,CASSDFSGGRATSTDTQYF
TRBJ2-3,TRBV7-2,-,-,TGTGCCAGCCGTAAGTCACGGGGTACAGATACGCAGTATTTT,CASRKSRGTDTQYF
TRBJ2-1,TRBV11-2,TRBD2,-,TGTGCCAGCAGCCCCCTTAGCGGGAGGGGTGAGCAGTTCTTC,CASSPLSGRGEQFF
TRBJ1-2,TRBV6-1,-,-,TGTGCCAGCAGTGAAGTTGACGGGACTGGCTACACCTTC,CASSEVDGTGYTF
TRBJ2-7,TRBV10-3,-,-,TGTGCCGCGGCCCCCCGGGCCCGCGAGCAGTACTTC,CAAAPRAREQYF
TRBJ2-5,TRBV7-9,TRBD1,-,TGTGCCAGCAGCTTGACAGGGGTACTGGAGACCCAGTACTTC,CASSLTGVLETQYF
TRBJ2-7,TRBV5-1,-,-,TGCGCCAGCAGCTTGGGATCCGGGACTCTCAGTGAGCAGTACTTC,CASSLGSGTLSEQYF
TRBJ2-7,TRBV7-2,TRBD1,-,TGTGCCAGCAGCTCTCGTGGGACAGGGCTCTACGAGCAGTACTTC,CASSSRGTGLYEQYF
TRBJ1-1,TRBV19,-,-,TGTGCCAGTAGTATCAAACACGGGACCGGTGAAGCTTTCTTT,CASSIKHGTGEAFF
TRBJ1-2,TRBV10-3,-,-,TGTGCCACCACTGGGGCAGGGGACTCCCCTATGGGGGGCTACACCTTC,CATTGAGDSPMGGYTF
TRBJ1-2,TRBV5-4,-,few,TGTGCCAGCAGCATCGACAGCTATGGCTACACCTTC,CASSIDSYGYTF
TRBJ2-3,TRBV30,-,-,TGTGCCTGGAGTGTTCGAAGCGATACGCAGTATTTT,CAWSVRSDTQYF
TRBJ2-3,TRBV10-3,-,few,TGTGCCATCAGCTCAGGAACAGATACGCAGTATTTT,CAISSGTDTQYF
TRBJ2-1,TRBV9,TRBD1,once,TGTGCCAGCAGCCAGGGACAGGGAGGCTACAATGAGCAGTTCTTC,CASSQGQGGYNEQFF
TRBJ2-7,TRBV10-1,TRBD2,-,TGCGCCACGACTAGCGGGAGGGTGCATACCTACGAGCAGTACTTC,CATTSGRVHTYEQYF
TRBJ1-6,TRBV5-1,TRBD1,-,TGCGCCAGCAGCCAGGGGGGACTGGGGAGTTCACCCCTCCACTTT,CASSQGGLGSSPLHF
TRBJ1-3,TRBV11-2,-,-,TGTGCCAGCAGCTTGGCTGGGAGCTCTGGAAACACCATATATTTT,CASSLAGSSGNTIYF
TRBJ1-6,TRBV5-1,-,-,TGCGCCAGCAGCTTGGACAGCGCCTTAAATTCACCCCTCCACTTT,CASSLDSALNSPLHF
TRBJ2-6,TRBV30,-,-,TGTGCCTGGAGTGTAAGGCTCGGGGGCTCTGGGGCCAACGTCCTGACTTTC,CAWSVRLGGSGANVLTF
TRBJ1-2,TRBV19,-,-,TGTGCCAGTAGTATAGCCTCGTTAGCTAACTATGGCTACACCTTC,CASSIASLANYGYTF
TRBJ2-7,TRBV6-6,-,-,TGTGCCAGCAGTTCCCTCGTCGAGCAGTACTTC,CASSSLVEQYF
TRBJ1-5,TRBV2,-,-,TGTGCCAGCAGTCCGGACCCCAAGCCCCAGCATTTT,CASSPDPKPQHF
TRBJ1-3,TRBV30,-,-,TGTGCCTGGAGTGTACTCGCCATTGCCCTCTCTGGAAACACCATATATTTT,CAWSVLAIALSGNTIYF